This TCR beta chain was sequenced for a study of blood T cell repertoires in COVID-19. Study summary: Nucleic acid was either cDNA or gDNA, and it came from T cells, B-cell-depleted T cells, or PBMCs.

In the study's own analysis: From reference gene primer amplification, estimates of nucleated cell counts were derived. Clones were sequenced by immunoSEQ multiplex PCR, and TCRdb holds only the in-frame ones, with some missing. V, J and clone size are taken as reported in that table, and D and trimming were inferred from the DNA itself. The sample yields 200,000 to 250,000 clones, about 82% seen once. This clonotype originated in an elderly man with acute or convalescent COVID-19. The sample comprised peripheral blood.

CDR3 region: CASSLTGLDEQFF. The CDR3 DNA reads as TGTGCCAGCAGCTTAACGGGCTTGGATGAGCAGTTCTTC. The J gene is TRBJ2-1, the V gene TRBV7-3; no reliable D call. Germline CDR1 and CDR2: SGHTA and FQGTGA. The CDR3 length is 13 residues. Trimming pared 0 bases from V and 8 bases from J, leaving 8 bases between.